This TCR beta chain was recovered during a study of shared clonotypes between healthy human individuals. Study as a whole: With ages of 18 to 49, the donors were a couple of women and a few men. CD4 naive and CD4 memory each took three plates per donor, while CD8 naive took two and CD8 memory one.

Every contributor of samples was a Caucasian grown-up residing in Nashville, Tennessee. Produced via immunoSEQ multiplex PCR; TCRdb's table is partial and in-frame only. Of some 2 million clones in the sample, 85% to 95% were seen once. Study conclusions and caveats: Sorted-subset sequencing was shown by rarefaction to be incomplete despite large depth.

Germline loops: CDR1 SGHAT, CDR2 FQNNGV. CDR3 size: 12 residues. V lost 5 bases, J lost 11 bases, and 13 bases lay in between. A note on this clone: Its antigen is not identified.

The rearrangement links TRBV11-2 to TRBJ1-5; tentative D call: TRBD1 (6 bases). The specimen was naive CD4+ T cells sorted from blood. Subset meaning: CD45RA+ positively selected. The receptor was derived from a man aged 18 to 29 in good health. The CDR3 sequence: CASSIKGGSQHF. Here the CDR3 DNA reads TGTGCCAGCAGCATTAAAGGGGGTTCCCAGCATTTT.